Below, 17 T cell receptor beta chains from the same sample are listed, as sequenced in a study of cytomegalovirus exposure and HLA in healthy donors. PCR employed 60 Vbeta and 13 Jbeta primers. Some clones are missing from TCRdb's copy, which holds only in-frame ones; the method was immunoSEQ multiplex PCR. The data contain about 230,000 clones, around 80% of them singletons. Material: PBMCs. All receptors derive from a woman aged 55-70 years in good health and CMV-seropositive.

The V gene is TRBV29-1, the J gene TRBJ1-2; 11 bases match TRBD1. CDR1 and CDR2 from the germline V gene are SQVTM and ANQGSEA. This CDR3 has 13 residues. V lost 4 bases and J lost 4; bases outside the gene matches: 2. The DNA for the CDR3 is TGCAGCGTTGGGGACAGGGGGGCCTATGGCTACACCTTC. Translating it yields CSVGDRGAYGYTF.

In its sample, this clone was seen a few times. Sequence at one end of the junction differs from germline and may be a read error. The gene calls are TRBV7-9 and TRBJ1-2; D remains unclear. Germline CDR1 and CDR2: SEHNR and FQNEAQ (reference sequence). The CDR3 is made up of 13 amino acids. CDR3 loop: CSSSLGGEGGYTF. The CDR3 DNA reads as TGTTCCAGCAGCTTGGGCGGAGAGGGCGGCTACACCTTC.

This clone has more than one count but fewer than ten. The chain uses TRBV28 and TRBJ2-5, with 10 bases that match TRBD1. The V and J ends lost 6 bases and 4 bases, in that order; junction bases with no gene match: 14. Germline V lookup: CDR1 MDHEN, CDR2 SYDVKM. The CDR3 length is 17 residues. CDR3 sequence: CASSTPRDRGKGETQYF. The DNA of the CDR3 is TGTGCCAGCAGCACCCCCCGGGACAGGGGTAAGGGAGAGACCCAGTACTTC.

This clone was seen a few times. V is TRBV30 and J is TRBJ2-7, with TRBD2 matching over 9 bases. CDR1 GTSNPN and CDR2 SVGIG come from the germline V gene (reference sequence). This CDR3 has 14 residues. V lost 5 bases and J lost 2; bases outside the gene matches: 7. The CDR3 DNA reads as TGTGCCTGGCAACTAGCGGGCCCTCCCTACGAGCAGTACTTC. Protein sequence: CAWQLAGPPYEQYF.

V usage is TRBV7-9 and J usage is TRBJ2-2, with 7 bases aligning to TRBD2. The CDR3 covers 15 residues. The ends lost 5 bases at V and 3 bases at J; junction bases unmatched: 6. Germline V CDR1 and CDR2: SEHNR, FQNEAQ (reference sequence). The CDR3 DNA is TGTGCCAGCAGCCCGTGGGGGGGAGACACCGGGGAGCTGTTTTTT. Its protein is CASSPWGGDTGELFF.

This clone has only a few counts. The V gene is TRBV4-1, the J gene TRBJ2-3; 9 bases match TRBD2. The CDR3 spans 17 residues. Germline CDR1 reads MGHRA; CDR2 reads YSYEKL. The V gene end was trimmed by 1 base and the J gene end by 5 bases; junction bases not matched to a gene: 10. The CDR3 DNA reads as TGCGCCAGCAGCCAAGGTCCCCAGCGGGGGGTGGTAGATACGCAGTATTTT. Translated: CASSQGPQRGVVDTQYF.

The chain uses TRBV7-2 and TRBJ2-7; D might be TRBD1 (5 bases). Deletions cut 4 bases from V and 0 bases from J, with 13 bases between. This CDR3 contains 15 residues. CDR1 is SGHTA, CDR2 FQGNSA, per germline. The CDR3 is CASSSDTSRSYEQYF. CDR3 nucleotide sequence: TGTGCCAGCAGCTCGGACACTTCACGCTCCTACGAGCAGTACTTC. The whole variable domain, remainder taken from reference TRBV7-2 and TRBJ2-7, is GAGVSQSPSNKVTEKGKDVELRCDPISGHTALYWYRQSLGQGLEFLIYFQGNSAPDKSGLPSDRFSAERTGGSVSTLTIQRTQQEDSAVYLCASSSDTSRSYEQYFGPGTRLTVT.

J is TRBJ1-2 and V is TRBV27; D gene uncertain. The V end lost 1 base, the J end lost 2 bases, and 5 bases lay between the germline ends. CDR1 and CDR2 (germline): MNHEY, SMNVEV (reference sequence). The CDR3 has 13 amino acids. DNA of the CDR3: TGTGCCAGCAGTTTATTGGCAAACTATGGCTACACCTTC. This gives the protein CASSLLANYGYTF.

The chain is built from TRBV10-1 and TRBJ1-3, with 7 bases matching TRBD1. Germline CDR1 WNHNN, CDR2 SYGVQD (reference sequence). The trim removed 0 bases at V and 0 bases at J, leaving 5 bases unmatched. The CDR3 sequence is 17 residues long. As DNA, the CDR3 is TGCGCCAGCAGTGAGTCGTACAGGGGTTACTCTGGAAACACCATATATTTT. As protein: CASSESYRGYSGNTIYF.

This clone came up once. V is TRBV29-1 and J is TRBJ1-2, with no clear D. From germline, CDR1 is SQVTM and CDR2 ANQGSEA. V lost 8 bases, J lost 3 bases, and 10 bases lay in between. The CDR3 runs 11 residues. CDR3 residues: CSHGDDYGYTF. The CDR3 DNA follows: TGCAGCCACGGGGATGACTATGGCTACACCTTC.

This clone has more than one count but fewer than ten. The CDR3 DNA follows: TGTGCCAGCAGTTACCAGGGGTCCGCTAACACTGAAGCTTTCTTT. Protein: CASSYQGSANTEAFF. The chain uses TRBV6-6 and TRBJ1-1; D is perhaps TRBD1 (6 bases). Germline V gene lookup returns CDR1 MNHNY and CDR2 SVGAGI (reference sequence). CDR3 length: 15 residues. Trimming left V 2 bases short and J 2 bases short, with 12 bases between.

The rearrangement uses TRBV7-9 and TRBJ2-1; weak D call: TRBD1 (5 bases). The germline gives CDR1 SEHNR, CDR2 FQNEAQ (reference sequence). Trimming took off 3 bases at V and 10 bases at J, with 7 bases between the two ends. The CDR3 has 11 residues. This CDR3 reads CASSLGREQFF. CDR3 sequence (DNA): TGTGCCAGCAGCTTGGGGCGGGAGCAGTTCTTC.

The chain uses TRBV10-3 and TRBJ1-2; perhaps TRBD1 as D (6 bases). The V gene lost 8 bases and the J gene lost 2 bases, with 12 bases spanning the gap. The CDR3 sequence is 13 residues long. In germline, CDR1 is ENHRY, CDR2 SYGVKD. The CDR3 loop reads CAIARQDNYGYTF. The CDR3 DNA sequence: TGTGCCATCGCCCGACAGGACAACTATGGCTACACCTTC.

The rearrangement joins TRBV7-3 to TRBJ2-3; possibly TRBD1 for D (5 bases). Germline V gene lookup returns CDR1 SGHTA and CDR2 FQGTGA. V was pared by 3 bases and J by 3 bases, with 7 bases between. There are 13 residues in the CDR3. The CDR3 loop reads CASSFQGTDTQYF. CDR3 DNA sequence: TGTGCCAGCAGCTTTCAGGGAACAGATACGCAGTATTTT.

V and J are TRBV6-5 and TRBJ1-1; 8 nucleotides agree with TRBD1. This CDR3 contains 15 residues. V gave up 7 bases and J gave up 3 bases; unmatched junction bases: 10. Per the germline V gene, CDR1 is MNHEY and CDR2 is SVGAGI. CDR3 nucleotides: TGTGCCAGCACCCCCTTCGAGGACAGGGACACTGAAGCTTTCTTT. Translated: CASTPFEDRDTEAFF.

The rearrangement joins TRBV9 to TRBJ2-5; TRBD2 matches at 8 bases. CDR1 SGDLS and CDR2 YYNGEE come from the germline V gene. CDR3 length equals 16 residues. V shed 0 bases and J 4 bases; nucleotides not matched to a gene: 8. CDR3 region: CASSVAPLAEVETQYF. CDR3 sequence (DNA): TGTGCCAGCAGCGTAGCCCCACTAGCGGAGGTAGAGACCCAGTACTTC.

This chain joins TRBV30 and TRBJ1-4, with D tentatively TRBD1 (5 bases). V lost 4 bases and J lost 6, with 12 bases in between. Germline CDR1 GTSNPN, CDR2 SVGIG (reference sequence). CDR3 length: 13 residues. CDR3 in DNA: TGTGCCTGGACAGGAGGGGAGGATGAAAAACTGTTTTTT. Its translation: CAWTGGEDEKLFF.